Given below is one TCR beta chain in context. This entry is derived from a study of T cell changes during pregnancy in multiple sclerosis. This CDR3 contains 19 residues. V lost 6 bases to trimming and J lost 4 bases; unmatched junction nucleotides: 25. CDR1 is SQVTM and CDR2 is ANQGSEA in the germline V gene. TCRdb keeps only in-frame clones here, not all; method: immunoSEQ multiplex PCR. The table includes over 20,000 clones, over 75% detected once. Sequencing was performed on CD8+ T cells from peripheral blood mononuclear cells, taken before pregnancy. The clonotype was recovered from a female donor with multiple sclerosis, enrolled in a pregnancy study. This chain links TRBV29-1 with TRBJ2-5, with 8 bases matching TRBD1. CDR3 bases: TGCAGCGTCCCGGTGGGGACCACGAGGACAGGGTTTTTCGGAGAGACCCAGTACTTC. Protein: CSVPVGTTRTGFFGETQYF.